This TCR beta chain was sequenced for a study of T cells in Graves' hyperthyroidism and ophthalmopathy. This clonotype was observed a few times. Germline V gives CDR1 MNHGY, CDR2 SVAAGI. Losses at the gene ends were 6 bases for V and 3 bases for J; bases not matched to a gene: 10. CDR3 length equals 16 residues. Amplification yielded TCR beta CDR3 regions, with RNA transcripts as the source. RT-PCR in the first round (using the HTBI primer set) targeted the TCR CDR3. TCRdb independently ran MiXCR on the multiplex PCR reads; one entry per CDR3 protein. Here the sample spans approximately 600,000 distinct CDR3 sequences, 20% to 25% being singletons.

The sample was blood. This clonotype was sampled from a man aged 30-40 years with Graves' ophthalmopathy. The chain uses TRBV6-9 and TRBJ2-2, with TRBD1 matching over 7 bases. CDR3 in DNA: TGTGCCAGCAGCTATCCGGGACAGCAAGACACCGGGGAGCTGTTTTTT. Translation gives CASSYPGQQDTGELFF.